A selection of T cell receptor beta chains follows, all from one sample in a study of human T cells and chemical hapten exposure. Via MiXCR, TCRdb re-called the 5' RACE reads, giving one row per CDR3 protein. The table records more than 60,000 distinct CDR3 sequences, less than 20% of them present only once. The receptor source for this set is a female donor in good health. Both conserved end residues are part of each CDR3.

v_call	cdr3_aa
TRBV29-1	CSVETSGRAGYEQYF
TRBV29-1	CSAGDSLYGYTF
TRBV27	CASSLSASAYEQYF
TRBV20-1	CSAERRGEPDTQYF
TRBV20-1	CSAPLVGLTDTQYF
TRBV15	CATVRDVNEKLFF
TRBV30	CAWMKTGTQETQYF
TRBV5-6	CASSLESLKAGQEIPDYGYTF
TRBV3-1	CASSQGGGAGELFF
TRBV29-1	CSALNTVRSSYEQYF
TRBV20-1	CSARVGGSNHFGQYF
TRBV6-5	CASRTQNYGYTF
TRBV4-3	CASSPLKSSNTGELFF
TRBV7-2	CASSLEGRGRLGNIQYF
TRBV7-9	CASSLSSHQVADTQYF
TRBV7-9	CASSPGTGGYEQYF
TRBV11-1	CASSARGGTGEDSYNEQFF
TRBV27	CASSPQRGSNEKLFF
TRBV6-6	CASSLAGGTGELFF
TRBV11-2	CASSSGQTLPPLTDTQYF
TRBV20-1	CSASGGFSYEQYF
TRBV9	CASSVASGATNEKLFF
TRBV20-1	CSATGQGQAYGYTF
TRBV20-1	CSATLAGEADTQYF
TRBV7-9	CASSLGDRTGELFF
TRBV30	CAWKGTPNEAFF
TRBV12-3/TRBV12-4	CASSLVGRDIAFF
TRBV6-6	CASSYSDRGQHSNQPQHF
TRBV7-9	CASSSGPPERQETQYF
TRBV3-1	CASSRHWGRTSTDTQYF
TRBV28	CASRTPGTAYEQYF
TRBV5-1	CASSPLPRGQETQYF
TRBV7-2	CASSKLGTGNTIYF
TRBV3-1	CASSQEGAGNTEAFF
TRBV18	CASSPGTQNIQYF
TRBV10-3	CAISESSGQETQYF
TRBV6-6	CASSPRTRTGGVSSYEQYF
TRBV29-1	CSVGTGGPNSPLHF
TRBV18	CASSPPSVNTEAFF
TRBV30	CAWSAGRERETQYF
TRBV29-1	CSVEEQGGYSGNTIYF
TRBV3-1	CASSQQGQDIQYF
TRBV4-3	CASSQATGNTIYF
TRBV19	CASSTQGWGNVGQFF
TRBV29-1	CSVVHSGSPSYNEQFF
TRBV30	CAWSLTPYGGRTEAFF
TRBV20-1	CSAPGTGSLRYEKLFF
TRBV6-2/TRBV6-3	CASSPLSGSTDTQYF
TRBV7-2	CASSLGRATEAFF
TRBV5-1	CASSLAANPSDTQYF
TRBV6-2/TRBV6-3	CASSLSADSPLHF
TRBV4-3	CASSQDIVQGASEAFF